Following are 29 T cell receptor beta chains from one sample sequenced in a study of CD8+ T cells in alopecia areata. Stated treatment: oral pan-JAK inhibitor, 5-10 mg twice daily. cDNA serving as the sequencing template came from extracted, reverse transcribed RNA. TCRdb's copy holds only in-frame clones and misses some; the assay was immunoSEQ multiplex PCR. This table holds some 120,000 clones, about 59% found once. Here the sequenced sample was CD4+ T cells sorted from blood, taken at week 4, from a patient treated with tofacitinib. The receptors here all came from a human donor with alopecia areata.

The CDR3: CASSSGSSYNEQFF. The CDR3, as DNA: TGTGCCAGCAGCTCAGGGAGCTCCTACAATGAGCAGTTCTTC. The chain links TRBV7-9 to TRBJ2-1; possibly TRBD1 or TRBD2 for D (5 bases each). Germline V gene data show CDR1 as SEHNR and CDR2 as FQNEAQ (reference sequence). The CDR3 sequence is 14 residues long. The V and J ends lost 4 bases and 0 bases respectively, with 7 bases between them. Variable domain in full (rest from reference TRBV7-9 and TRBJ2-1): DTGVSQNPRHKITKRGQNVTFRCDPISEHNRLYWYRQTLGQGPEFLTYFQNEAQLEKSRLLSDRFSAERPKGSFSTLEIQRTEQGDSAMYLCASSSGSSYNEQFFGPGTRLTVL.

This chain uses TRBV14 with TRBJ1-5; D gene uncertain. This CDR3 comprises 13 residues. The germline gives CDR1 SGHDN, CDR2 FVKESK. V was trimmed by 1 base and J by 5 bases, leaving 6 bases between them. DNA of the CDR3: TGTGCCAGCAGCCAAGGCATCCATCAGCCCCAGCATTTT. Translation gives CASSQGIHQPQHF.

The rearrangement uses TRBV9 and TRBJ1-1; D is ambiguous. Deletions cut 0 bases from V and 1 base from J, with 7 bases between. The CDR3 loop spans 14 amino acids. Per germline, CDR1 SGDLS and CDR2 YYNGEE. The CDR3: CASSVGRPNTEAFF. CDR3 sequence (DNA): TGTGCCAGCAGCGTAGGCCGGCCGAACACTGAAGCTTTCTTT. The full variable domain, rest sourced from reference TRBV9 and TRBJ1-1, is DSGVTQTPKHLITATGQRVTLRCSPRSGDLSVYWYQQSLDQGLQFLIQYYNGEERAKGNILERFSAQQFPDLHSELNLSSLELGDSALYFCASSVGRPNTEAFFGQGTRLTVV.

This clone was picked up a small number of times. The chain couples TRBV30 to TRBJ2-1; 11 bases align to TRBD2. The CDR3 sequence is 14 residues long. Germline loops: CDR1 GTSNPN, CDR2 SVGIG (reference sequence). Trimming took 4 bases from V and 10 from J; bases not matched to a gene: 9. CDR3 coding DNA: TGTGCCTGGAAATTAGCGGGAGGGGTCGGCGAGCAGTTCTTC. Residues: CAWKLAGGVGEQFF.

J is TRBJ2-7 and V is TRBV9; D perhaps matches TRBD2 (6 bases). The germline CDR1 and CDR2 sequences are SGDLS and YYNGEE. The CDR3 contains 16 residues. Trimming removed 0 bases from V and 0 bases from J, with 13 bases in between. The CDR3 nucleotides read TGTGCCAGCAGCGTAGCGGGCGGGGAGAGCTCCTACGAGCAGTACTTC. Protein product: CASSVAGGESSYEQYF.

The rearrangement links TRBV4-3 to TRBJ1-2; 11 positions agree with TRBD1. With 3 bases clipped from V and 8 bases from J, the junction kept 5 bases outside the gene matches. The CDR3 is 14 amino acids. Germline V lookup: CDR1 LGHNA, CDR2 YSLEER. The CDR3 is CASSQDRGPGGYTF. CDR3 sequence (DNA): TGCGCCAGCAGCCAGGACAGGGGGCCCGGGGGCTACACCTTC.

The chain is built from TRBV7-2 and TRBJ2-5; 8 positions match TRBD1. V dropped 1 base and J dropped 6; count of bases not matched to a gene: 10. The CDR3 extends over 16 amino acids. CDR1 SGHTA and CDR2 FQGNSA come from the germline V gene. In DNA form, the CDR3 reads TGTGCCAGCAGCTTAGAGAGGACAGGGAACGGGAAGACCCAGTACTTC. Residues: CASSLERTGNGKTQYF.

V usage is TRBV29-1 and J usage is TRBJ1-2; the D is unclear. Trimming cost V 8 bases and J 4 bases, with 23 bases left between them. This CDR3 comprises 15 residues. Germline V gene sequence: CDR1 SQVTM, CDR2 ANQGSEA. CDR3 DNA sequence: TGCAGCTCAACGGTATGGGCCGGTAATACCTATGGCTACACCTTC. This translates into CSSTVWAGNTYGYTF.

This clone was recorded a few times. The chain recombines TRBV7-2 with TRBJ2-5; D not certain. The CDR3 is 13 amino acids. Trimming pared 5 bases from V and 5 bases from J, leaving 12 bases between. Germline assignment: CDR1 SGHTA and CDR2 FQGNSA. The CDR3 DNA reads TGTGCCAGCAGCCAGAGGCTCGGGGAGACCCAGTACTTC. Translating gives CASSQRLGETQYF.

CDR3 coding DNA: TGTGCCACCAGCAGGGACCTCTCGAACTATGGCTACACCTTC. It is translated as CATSRDLSNYGYTF. The V call is TRBV15, the J call TRBJ1-2, with D hard to call. The length of the CDR3 is 14 residues. The V end lost 3 bases, the J end lost 2 bases, and 10 bases lay between the germline ends. Germline V gives CDR1 LNHNV, CDR2 YYDKDF (reference sequence).

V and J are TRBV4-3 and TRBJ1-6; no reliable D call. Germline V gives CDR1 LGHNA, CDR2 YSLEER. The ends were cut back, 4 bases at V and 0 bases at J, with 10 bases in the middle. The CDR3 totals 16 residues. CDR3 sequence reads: CASSRQPSSYNSPLHF. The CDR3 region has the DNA TGCGCCAGCAGCCGTCAGCCTAGCTCCTATAATTCACCCCTCCACTTT.

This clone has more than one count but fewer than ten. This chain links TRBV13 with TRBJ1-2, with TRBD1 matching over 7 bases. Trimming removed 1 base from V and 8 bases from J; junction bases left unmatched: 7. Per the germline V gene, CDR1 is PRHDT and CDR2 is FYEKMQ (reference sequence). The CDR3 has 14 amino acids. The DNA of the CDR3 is TGTGCCAGCAGCTTAGTCCGACAGGGAGGCGGCTACACCTTC. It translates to CASSLVRQGGGYTF. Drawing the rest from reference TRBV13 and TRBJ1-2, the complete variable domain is AAGVIQSPRHLIKEKRETATLKCYPIPRHDTVYWYQQGPGQDPQFLISFYEKMQSDKGSIPDRFSAQQFSDYHSELNMSSLELGDSALYFCASSLVRQGGGYTFGSGTRLTVV.

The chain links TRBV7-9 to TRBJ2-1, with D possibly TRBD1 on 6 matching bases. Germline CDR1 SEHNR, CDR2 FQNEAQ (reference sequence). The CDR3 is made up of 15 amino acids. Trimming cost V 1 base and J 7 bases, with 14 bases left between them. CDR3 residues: CASSLEGGVGNEQFF. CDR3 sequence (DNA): TGTGCCAGCAGCTTAGAAGGGGGAGTGGGGAATGAGCAGTTCTTC.

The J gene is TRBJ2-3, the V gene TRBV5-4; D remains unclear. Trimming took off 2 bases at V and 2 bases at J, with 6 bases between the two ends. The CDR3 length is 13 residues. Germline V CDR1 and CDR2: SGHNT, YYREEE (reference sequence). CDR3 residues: CASSLQNTDTQYF. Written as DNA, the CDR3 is TGTGCCAGCAGCTTACAGAACACAGATACGCAGTATTTT.

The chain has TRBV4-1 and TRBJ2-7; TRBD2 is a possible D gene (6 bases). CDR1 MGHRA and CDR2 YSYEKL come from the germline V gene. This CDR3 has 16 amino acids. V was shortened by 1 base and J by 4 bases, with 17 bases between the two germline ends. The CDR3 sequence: CASSQATSGELYEQYF. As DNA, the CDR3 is TGCGCCAGCAGCCAAGCTACATCGGGAGAGCTGTACGAGCAGTACTTC.

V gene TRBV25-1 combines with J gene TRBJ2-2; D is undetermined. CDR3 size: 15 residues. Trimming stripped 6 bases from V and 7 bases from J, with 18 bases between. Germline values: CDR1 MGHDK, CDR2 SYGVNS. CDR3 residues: CASRPHGSSIGELFF. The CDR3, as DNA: TGTGCCAGCAGACCTCATGGCAGTTCAATCGGGGAGCTGTTTTTT.

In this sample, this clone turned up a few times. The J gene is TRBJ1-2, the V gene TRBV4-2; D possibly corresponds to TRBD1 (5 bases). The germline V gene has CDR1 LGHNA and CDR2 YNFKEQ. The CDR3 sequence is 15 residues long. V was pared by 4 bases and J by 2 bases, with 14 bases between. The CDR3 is CASSRSRGANYGYTF. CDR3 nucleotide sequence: TGTGCCAGCAGCCGCTCCCGAGGGGCCAACTATGGCTACACCTTC.

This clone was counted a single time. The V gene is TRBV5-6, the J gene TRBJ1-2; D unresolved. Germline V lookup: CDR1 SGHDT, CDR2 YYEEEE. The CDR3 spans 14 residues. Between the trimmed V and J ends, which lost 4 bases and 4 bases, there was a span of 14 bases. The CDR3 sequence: CASSPDTLGYGYTF. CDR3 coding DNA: TGTGCCAGCAGCCCCGACACTCTGGGCTATGGCTACACCTTC.

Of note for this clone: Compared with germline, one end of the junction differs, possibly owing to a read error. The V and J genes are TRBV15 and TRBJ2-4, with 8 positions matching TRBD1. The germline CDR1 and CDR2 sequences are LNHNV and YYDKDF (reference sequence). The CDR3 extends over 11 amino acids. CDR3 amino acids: CATSRTGVTDF. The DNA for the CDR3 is TGTGCCACCAGCAGGACAGGGGTGACGGACTTC.

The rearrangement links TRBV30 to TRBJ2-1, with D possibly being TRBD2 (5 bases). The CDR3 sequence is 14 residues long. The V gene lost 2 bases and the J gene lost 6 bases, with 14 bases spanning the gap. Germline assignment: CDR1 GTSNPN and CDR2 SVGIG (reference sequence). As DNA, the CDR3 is TGTGCCTGGAGTCTCCTCGCCGGGATCAATGAGCAGTTCTTC. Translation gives CAWSLLAGINEQFF.

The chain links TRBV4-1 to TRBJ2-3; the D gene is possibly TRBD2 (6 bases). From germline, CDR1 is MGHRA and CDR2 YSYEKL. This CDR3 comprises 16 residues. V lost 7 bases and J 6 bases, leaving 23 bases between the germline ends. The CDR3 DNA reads TGCGCCAGCACCAATAGTCTAGCGCGGTGGGGGGATACGCAGTATTTT. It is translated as CASTNSLARWGDTQYF.

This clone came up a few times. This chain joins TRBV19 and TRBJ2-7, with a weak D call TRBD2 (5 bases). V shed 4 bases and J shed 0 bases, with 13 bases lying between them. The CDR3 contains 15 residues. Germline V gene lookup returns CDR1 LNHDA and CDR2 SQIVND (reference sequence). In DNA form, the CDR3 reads TGTGCCAGTAGTAAACTGGTAGGGAGCTCCTACGAGCAGTACTTC. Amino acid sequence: CASSKLVGSSYEQYF.

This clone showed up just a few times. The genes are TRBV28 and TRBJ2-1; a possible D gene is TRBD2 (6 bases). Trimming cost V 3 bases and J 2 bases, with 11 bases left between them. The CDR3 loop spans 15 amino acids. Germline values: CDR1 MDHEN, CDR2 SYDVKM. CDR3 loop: CASSFGGSTYNEQFF. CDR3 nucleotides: TGTGCCAGCAGTTTTGGAGGGAGTACCTACAATGAGCAGTTCTTC.

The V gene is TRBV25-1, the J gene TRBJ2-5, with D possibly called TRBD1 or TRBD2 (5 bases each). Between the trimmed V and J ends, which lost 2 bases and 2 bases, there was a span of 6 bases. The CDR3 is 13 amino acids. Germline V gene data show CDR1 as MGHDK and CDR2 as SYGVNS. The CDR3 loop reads CASSEGGQETQYF. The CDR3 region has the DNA TGTGCCAGCAGTGAAGGGGGACAAGAGACCCAGTACTTC.

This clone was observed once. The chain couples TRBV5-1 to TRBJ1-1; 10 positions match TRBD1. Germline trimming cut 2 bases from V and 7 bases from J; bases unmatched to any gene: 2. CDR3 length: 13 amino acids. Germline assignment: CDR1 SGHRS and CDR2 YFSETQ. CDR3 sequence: CASSFGQGGEAFF. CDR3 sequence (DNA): TGCGCCAGCAGCTTTGGACAGGGGGGTGAAGCTTTCTTT. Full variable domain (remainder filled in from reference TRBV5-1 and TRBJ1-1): KAGVTQTPRYLIKTRGQQVTLSCSPISGHRSVSWYQQTPGQGLQFLFEYFSETQRNKGNFPGRFSGRQFSNSRSEMNVSTLELGDSALYLCASSFGQGGEAFFGQGTRLTVV.

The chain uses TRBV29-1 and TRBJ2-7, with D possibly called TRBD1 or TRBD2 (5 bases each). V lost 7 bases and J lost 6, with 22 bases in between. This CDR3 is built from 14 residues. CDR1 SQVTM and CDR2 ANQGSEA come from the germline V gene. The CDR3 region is CSALPPGLRGEQYF. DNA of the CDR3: TGCAGCGCCCTCCCACCGGGGTTAAGGGGCGAGCAGTACTTC.

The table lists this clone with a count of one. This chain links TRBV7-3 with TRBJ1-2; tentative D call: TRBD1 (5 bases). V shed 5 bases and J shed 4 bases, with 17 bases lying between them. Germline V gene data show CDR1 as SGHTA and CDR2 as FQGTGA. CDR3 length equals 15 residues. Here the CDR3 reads CASSKPGIQGYGYTF. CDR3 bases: TGTGCCAGCAGCAAACCGGGGATCCAGGGCTATGGCTACACCTTC.

The CDR3 sequence: CASSEYTGELFF. The CDR3 DNA follows: TGTGCCAGCAGTGAATATACCGGGGAGCTGTTTTTT. The chain uses TRBV25-1 and TRBJ2-2, with unresolved D. This CDR3 is built from 12 residues. Germline lookup yields CDR1 MGHDK and CDR2 SYGVNS. V dropped 0 bases and J dropped 5 bases, with 1 base sitting between them.

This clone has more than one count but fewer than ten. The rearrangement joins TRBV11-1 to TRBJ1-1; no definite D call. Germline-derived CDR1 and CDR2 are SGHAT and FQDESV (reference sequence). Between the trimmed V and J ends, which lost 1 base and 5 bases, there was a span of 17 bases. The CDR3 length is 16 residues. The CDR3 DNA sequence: TGTGCCAGCAGCTTAGAAAGCATGCCCATACCAACTGAAGCTTTCTTT. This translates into CASSLESMPIPTEAFF.